This passage covers 30 T cell receptor beta chains from one sample sequenced in a study of shared clonotypes between healthy human individuals. Measured with immunoSEQ multiplex PCR; TCRdb has only the in-frame clones, and not every one. The sample lists about 2.4 million clones; under 95% were seen once. The source material was naive CD4+ T cells from PBMCs. Regarding subset: CD45RA+ positively selected. The receptors stem from a man between 18 and 35 years old in good health. Some clones in this sample may be carry-over from other donors' samples.

The genes are TRBV28 and TRBJ2-2; a weak D match, TRBD2 (6 bases). Per the germline V gene, CDR1 is MDHEN and CDR2 is SYDVKM. There are 15 residues in the CDR3. With 10 bases removed from V and 6 bases from J, the gap between germline ends came to 21 bases. The CDR3 reads CATSGDSPGAGELFF. In DNA form, the CDR3 reads TGTGCCACCTCGGGGGACTCACCCGGCGCCGGGGAGCTGTTTTTT.

On this clone itself: The same CDR3 arises from other DNA sequences in this sample as well. The chain employs TRBV5-1 and TRBJ2-3; D is unclear. CDR1 is SGHRS, CDR2 YFSETQ, per germline. Trimming pared 4 bases from V and 1 base from J, leaving 10 bases between. The length of the CDR3 is 14 residues. The CDR3 DNA follows: TGCGCCAGCAGCCTTGACCTGGGCACAGATACGCAGTATTTT. This encodes CASSLDLGTDTQYF.

The V gene is TRBV5-1, the J gene TRBJ2-1; D remains ambiguous. With 0 bases removed from V and 9 bases from J, the gap between germline ends came to 13 bases. The CDR3 has 14 amino acids. Germline V gene lookup returns CDR1 SGHRS and CDR2 YFSETQ. The CDR3 DNA is TGCGCCAGCAGCTTGGCGGGCTCTCAGGTTGAGCAGTTCTTC. It is translated as CASSLAGSQVEQFF.

This chain connects TRBV27 to TRBJ2-7; perhaps TRBD1 as D (5 bases). Trimming took 5 bases from V and 0 from J, leaving 14 bases between them. CDR3 size: 15 residues. Looked up from germline, CDR1 is MNHEY and CDR2 is SMNVEV (reference sequence). The CDR3 DNA sequence: TGTGCCAGCAGTACTCGGACAATAAGCTCCTACGAGCAGTACTTC. Translated: CASSTRTISSYEQYF.

The V call is TRBV7-8, the J call TRBJ2-3, with 8 bases lining up with TRBD1. The CDR3 is 15 amino acids. With V trimmed by 5 bases and J by 3 bases, 7 bases remained unmatched. The germline V gene has CDR1 SGHVS and CDR2 FQNEAQ. CDR3 bases: TGTGCCAGCAGCCCGGACAGGGTGAGGACAGATACGCAGTATTTT. It specifies CASSPDRVRTDTQYF.

The chain recombines TRBV4-2 with TRBJ1-5; D possibly corresponds to TRBD1 (5 bases). The ends were cut back, 1 base at V and 0 bases at J, with 16 bases in the middle. Germline CDR1 reads LGHNA; CDR2 reads YNFKEQ. The CDR3 is made up of 18 amino acids. Written as DNA, the CDR3 is TGTGCCAGCAGCCAAGTCTATGGGGACGGAGATAGCAATCAGCCCCAGCATTTT. The encoded protein is CASSQVYGDGDSNQPQHF.

V gene TRBV9 combines with J gene TRBJ2-5; the D gene is possibly TRBD2 (5 bases). This CDR3 has 17 residues. The germline CDR1 and CDR2 sequences are SGDLS and YYNGEE. V was trimmed by 0 bases and J by 4 bases, leaving 19 bases between them. Here the CDR3 DNA reads TGTGCCAGCAGCGTAGGGTCCGGGGTCAGGTCGGGAGAGACCCAGTACTTC. This sequence encodes CASSVGSGVRSGETQYF.

The chain couples TRBV7-8 to TRBJ2-1, with 7 bases fitting TRBD1. Unmatched junction bases numbered 13, after V lost 4 bases and J lost 4 bases. From germline, CDR1 is SGHVS and CDR2 FQNEAQ. CDR3 length: 17 residues. CDR3 in DNA: TGTGCCAGCAGCTCGAAGGGACCCGGGACAGATTACAATGAGCAGTTCTTC. Its protein is CASSSKGPGTDYNEQFF.

The chain couples TRBV5-1 to TRBJ2-5, with D perhaps matching TRBD1 (6 bases). Germline V CDR1 and CDR2: SGHRS, YFSETQ. The ends were cut back, 0 bases at V and 4 bases at J, with 13 bases in the middle. The CDR3 length is 15 residues. CDR3 in DNA: TGCGCCAGCAGCTTGGTGGGGGCTGGGCGAGAGACCCAGTACTTC. This codes for CASSLVGAGRETQYF.

The gene calls are TRBV6-5 and TRBJ2-1, with D possibly being TRBD1 (6 bases). The CDR3 spans 14 residues. V was trimmed by 0 bases and J by 7 bases, leaving 10 bases between them. The germline V gene has CDR1 MNHEY and CDR2 SVGAGI. The CDR3, as DNA: TGTGCCAGCAGTTACTCCCGGACAGCTAATGAGCAGTTCTTC. Its protein is CASSYSRTANEQFF.

Comment on this clone: Other DNA sequences from this sample encode an identical CDR3 as well. V is TRBV7-2 and J is TRBJ2-2; D remains ambiguous. The CDR3 sequence is 14 residues long. Looked up from germline, CDR1 is SGHTA and CDR2 is FQGNSA. Trimming shortened V by 3 bases and J by 4 bases, and 9 bases separated the two germline ends. The CDR3 coding sequence is TGTGCCAGCAGCTTGACTGGAGTCACCGGGGAGCTGTTTTTT. Translating it yields CASSLTGVTGELFF.

This chain connects TRBV19 to TRBJ2-7; 8 positions match TRBD2. In germline, CDR1 is LNHDA, CDR2 SQIVND (reference sequence). V shed 5 bases, J shed 2 bases, and the junction held 8 bases outside the gene matches. The CDR3 consists of 15 residues. CDR3: CASSPAVAGPYEQYF. In nucleotides, the CDR3 is TGTGCCAGTAGTCCCGCGGTAGCGGGGCCCTACGAGCAGTACTTC.

The CDR3 region is CAWSNRPGGFLVDEQFF. For the CDR3, the DNA is TGTGCCTGGAGTAACAGGCCAGGGGGATTTTTGGTCGATGAGCAGTTCTTC. The V call is TRBV30, the J call TRBJ2-1, with 7 bases that match TRBD1. The V and J ends lost 2 bases and 8 bases, in that order; junction bases with no gene match: 18. The CDR3 consists of 17 residues. Germline V gene data show CDR1 as GTSNPN and CDR2 as SVGIG (reference sequence).

The rearrangement joins TRBV5-1 to TRBJ2-2; D gene uncertain. Trimming removed 6 bases from V and 4 bases from J, with 7 bases in between. The CDR3 has 12 amino acids. Germline V gene lookup returns CDR1 SGHRS and CDR2 YFSETQ. The CDR3 bases are TGCGCCAGCAATATGGGCACCGGGGAGCTGTTTTTT. This sequence encodes CASNMGTGELFF.

V gene TRBV19 combines with J gene TRBJ2-7; tentative D call: TRBD1 (6 bases). Trimming removed 4 bases from V and 0 bases from J, with 13 bases in between. The CDR3 sequence is 15 residues long. Germline V gene sequence: CDR1 LNHDA, CDR2 SQIVND (reference sequence). CDR3 in DNA: TGTGCCAGTAGTACACTGACAGGTTACTCCTACGAGCAGTACTTC. Amino acids: CASSTLTGYSYEQYF.

The gene calls are TRBV7-6 and TRBJ2-7; D possibly corresponds to TRBD2 (6 bases). This CDR3 comprises 17 residues. Germline assignment: CDR1 SGHVS and CDR2 FNYEAQ. Trimming cost V 5 bases and J 2 bases, with 22 bases left between them. The CDR3 sequence is CASSASSTRIPTYEQYF. The CDR3 DNA reads as TGTGCCAGCAGCGCCTCCTCGACTAGGATTCCCACCTACGAGCAGTACTTC.

This clone was counted only a few times. CDR3: CASSVRGVYTF. CDR3 nucleotides: TGTGCCAGCAGTGTCCGGGGAGTGTACACCTTC. The V gene is TRBV2, the J gene TRBJ1-2; D gene ambiguous. V was cut by 4 bases and J by 11 bases, with 11 bases left in between. This CDR3 comprises 11 residues. Germline V gene sequence: CDR1 SNHLY, CDR2 FYNNEI. Filled out from reference TRBV2 and TRBJ1-2, the complete variable domain reads EPEVTQTPSHQVTQMGQEVILRCVPISNHLYFYWYRQILGQKVEFLVSFYNNEISEKSEIFDDQFSVERPDGSNFTLKIRSTKLEDSAMYFCASSVRGVYTFGSGTRLTVV.

The chain has TRBV28 and TRBJ1-2, with TRBD1 as a possible D gene (5 bases). Trimming cost V 7 bases and J 6 bases, with 21 bases left between them. The CDR3 is made up of 15 amino acids. From germline, CDR1 is MDHEN and CDR2 SYDVKM. The CDR3 DNA is TGTGCCAGCACCCCAGACAGTCCGGGAGGAAATGGCTACACCTTC. Translating gives CASTPDSPGGNGYTF.

The chain links TRBV7-3 to TRBJ2-1; 9 bases are shared with TRBD1. The germline V gene has CDR1 SGHTA and CDR2 FQGTGA. Trimming took 3 bases from V and 4 from J; bases not matched to a gene: 4. The CDR3 loop spans 15 amino acids. The CDR3 spells CASSFGQGRYNEQFF. The DNA of the CDR3 is TGTGCCAGCAGCTTTGGACAGGGGCGGTACAATGAGCAGTTCTTC.

The chain links TRBV18 to TRBJ2-1, with a weak D call TRBD1 (6 bases). The CDR3 has 15 residues. With 6 bases removed from V and 9 bases from J, the gap between germline ends came to 21 bases. Germline CDR1 KGHSH, CDR2 LQKENI. For the CDR3, the DNA is TGTGCCAGCTCCCCGAATCAGGGGCTCGGGGTTGAGCAGTTCTTC. Translated, it gives CASSPNQGLGVEQFF.

This chain connects TRBV29-1 to TRBJ2-3; TRBD2 aligns across 10 bases. The CDR3 has 16 amino acids. Germline CDR1 reads SQVTM; CDR2 reads ANQGSEA. With 6 bases clipped from V and 4 bases from J, the junction kept 13 bases outside the gene matches. In nucleotides, the CDR3 is TGCAGCGTCGGGACTAGCGCTTTCCTAGGTTCAGATACGCAGTATTTT. Translating gives CSVGTSAFLGSDTQYF.

This chain links TRBV28 with TRBJ2-7; 11 nucleotides line up with TRBD2. V shed 9 bases and J 4 bases; nucleotides not matched to a gene: 8. Germline V CDR1 and CDR2: MDHEN, SYDVKM. This CDR3 has 14 residues. CDR3 coding DNA: TGTGCCAGTACGCCTAGCGGGAGGAGGTACGAGCAGTACTTC. It yields the protein CASTPSGRRYEQYF.

This chain joins TRBV5-1 and TRBJ2-1; unclear D gene. With 2 bases removed from V and 5 bases from J, the gap between germline ends came to 8 bases. Germline V gene lookup returns CDR1 SGHRS and CDR2 YFSETQ. This CDR3 spans 13 amino acids. The CDR3 DNA follows: TGCGCCAGCAGCTTCGGCGGACACAATGAGCAGTTCTTC. Its translation: CASSFGGHNEQFF.

V and J are TRBV4-2 and TRBJ2-6, with D hard to call. V lost 1 base to trimming and J lost 0 bases, with 4 bases between them. Germline V lookup: CDR1 LGHNA, CDR2 YNFKEQ. The CDR3 contains 15 residues. The CDR3 DNA sequence: TGTGCCAGCAGCCAAGTCAGCTCTGGGGCCAACGTCCTGACTTTC. It yields the protein CASSQVSSGANVLTF.

This chain links TRBV4-1 with TRBJ2-1; unclear D gene. The CDR3 contains 17 residues. The V end was cut by 1 base, the J end by 0 bases, with 13 bases between. The germline CDR1 and CDR2 sequences are MGHRA and YSYEKL. Here the CDR3 DNA reads TGCGCCAGCAGCCAAGGGACCTTTATTCCCTCCTACAATGAGCAGTTCTTC. This translates into CASSQGTFIPSYNEQFF.

As concerns this clone: At the DNA level, this CDR3 is encoded by other sequences in the same sample as well. This sequence joins TRBV7-2 and TRBJ1-1; D is undetermined. Trimming cost V 1 base and J 1 base, with 7 bases left between them. This CDR3 has 14 residues. Germline assignment: CDR1 SGHTA and CDR2 FQGNSA. CDR3 DNA sequence: TGTGCCAGCAGCTTAGTGGCGGGGAACACTGAAGCTTTCTTT. Its protein product is CASSLVAGNTEAFF.

The rearrangement joins TRBV15 to TRBJ2-3; a weak D match, TRBD1 (6 bases). Germline CDR1 LNHNV, CDR2 YYDKDF (reference sequence). V was shortened by 3 bases and J by 2 bases, with 15 bases between the two germline ends. The CDR3 totals 16 residues. CDR3: CATSRGYGQNTDTQYF. The CDR3 DNA reads as TGTGCCACCAGCAGGGGTTACGGACAGAACACAGATACGCAGTATTTT.

This chain joins TRBV29-1 and TRBJ1-4; D is unresolved. The CDR3 sequence is 11 residues long. V lost 4 bases, J lost 14 bases, and 14 bases lay in between. CDR1 SQVTM and CDR2 ANQGSEA come from the germline V gene. The CDR3 DNA reads TGCAGCGTTGGAAGTGCGAACATCCTGTTTTTT. Encoded protein: CSVGSANILFF.

This sequence joins TRBV2 and TRBJ2-1, with D unclear. Germline loops: CDR1 SNHLY, CDR2 FYNNEI. V was pared by 3 bases and J by 6 bases, with 3 bases between. CDR3 length: 11 residues. CDR3 bases: TGTGCCAGCAGTGATTTCAATGAGCAGTTCTTC. This encodes CASSDFNEQFF.

Details on this clone: This sample also contains other DNA sequences that code for the same CDR3. The chain joins TRBV5-1 to TRBJ2-7; TRBD2 is a possible D gene (6 bases). The germline V gene has CDR1 SGHRS and CDR2 YFSETQ. The V gene lost 0 bases and the J gene lost 3 bases, with 10 bases spanning the gap. The CDR3 is 14 amino acids. The CDR3 sequence: CASSLVVGGYEQYF. In DNA form, the CDR3 reads TGCGCCAGCAGCTTGGTGGTCGGGGGCTACGAGCAGTACTTC.